The present TCR beta chain was sequenced within a study of early T cells in non-severe SARS-CoV-2 infection. CDR3 length equals 17 residues. CDR1 is MGHDK, CDR2 SYGVNS, per germline. The V segment lost 3 bases and the J segment 0 bases; nucleotides outside the gene matches: 6. One entry per CDR3 protein, called by TCRdb with MiXCR from the 5' RACE reads. This sample has tens of thousands of distinct CDR3 sequences; 9.5% to 15% occur once, and the top ten carry roughly 1.7%. Sequenced input: whole blood. The chain has TRBV25-1 and TRBJ1-4; TRBD1 aligns across 8 bases. The receptor was isolated from an adult who was a healthcare worker with PCR-confirmed SARS-CoV-2 infection or an uninfected control (not recorded which). The DNA for the CDR3 is TGTGCCAGCAGTGATTATGGACAGGGAACAACTAATGAAAAACTGTTTTTT. Encoded protein: CASSDYGQGTTNEKLFF.